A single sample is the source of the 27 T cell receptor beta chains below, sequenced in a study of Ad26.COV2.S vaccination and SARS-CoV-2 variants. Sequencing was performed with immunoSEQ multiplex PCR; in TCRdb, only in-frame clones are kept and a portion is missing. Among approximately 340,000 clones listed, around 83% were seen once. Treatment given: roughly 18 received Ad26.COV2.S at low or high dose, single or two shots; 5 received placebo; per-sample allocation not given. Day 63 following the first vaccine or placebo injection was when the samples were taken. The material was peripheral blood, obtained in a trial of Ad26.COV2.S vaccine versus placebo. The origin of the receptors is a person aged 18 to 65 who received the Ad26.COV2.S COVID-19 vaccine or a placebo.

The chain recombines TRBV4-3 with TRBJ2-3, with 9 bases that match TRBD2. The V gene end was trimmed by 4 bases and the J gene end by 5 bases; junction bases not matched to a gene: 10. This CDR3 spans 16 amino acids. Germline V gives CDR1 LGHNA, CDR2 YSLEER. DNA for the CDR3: TGCGCCAGCAGCCGGATAGCGGGAGATTTCATAGATACGCAGTATTTT. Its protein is CASSRIAGDFIDTQYF.

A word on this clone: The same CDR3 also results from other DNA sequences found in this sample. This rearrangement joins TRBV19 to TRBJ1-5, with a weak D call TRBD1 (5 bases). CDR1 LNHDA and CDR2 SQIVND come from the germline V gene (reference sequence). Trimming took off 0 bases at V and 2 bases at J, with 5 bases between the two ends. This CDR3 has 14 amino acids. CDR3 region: CASSIDRGNQPQHF. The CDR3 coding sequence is TGTGCCAGTAGTATAGACAGGGGCAATCAGCCCCAGCATTTT. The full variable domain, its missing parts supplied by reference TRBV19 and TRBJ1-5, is DGGITQSPKYLFRKEGQNVTLSCEQNLNHDAMYWYRQDPGQGLRLIYYSQIVNDFQKGDIAEGYSVSREKKESFPLTVTSAQKNPTAFYLCASSIDRGNQPQHFGDGTRLSIL.

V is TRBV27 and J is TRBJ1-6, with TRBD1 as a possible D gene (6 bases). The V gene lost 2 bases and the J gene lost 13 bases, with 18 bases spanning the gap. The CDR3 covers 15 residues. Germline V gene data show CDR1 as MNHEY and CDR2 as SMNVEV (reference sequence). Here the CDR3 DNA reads TGTGCCAGCAGTTTAGACAGGCCCCCTTGTCACCCCCTCCACTTT. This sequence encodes CASSLDRPPCHPLHF.

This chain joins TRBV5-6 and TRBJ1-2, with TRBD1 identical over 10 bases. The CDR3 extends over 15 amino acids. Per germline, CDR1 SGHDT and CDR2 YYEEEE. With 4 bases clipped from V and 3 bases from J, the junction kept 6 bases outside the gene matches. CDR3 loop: CASSPRDRGHYGYTF. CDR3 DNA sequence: TGTGCCAGCAGCCCCCGGGACAGGGGTCACTATGGCTACACCTTC. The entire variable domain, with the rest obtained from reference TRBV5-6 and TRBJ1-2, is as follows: DAGVTQSPTHLIKTRGQQVTLRCSPKSGHDTVSWYQQALGQGPQFIFQYYEEEERQRGNFPDRFSGHQFPNYSSELNVNALLLGDSALYLCASSPRDRGHYGYTFGSGTRLTVV.

The CDR3 is CASSPTPGTGNYGYTF. CDR3 sequence (DNA): TGTGCCAGCAGCCCCACCCCCGGGACAGGGAACTATGGCTACACCTTC. The chain uses TRBV14 and TRBJ1-2; 9 bases match TRBD1. The V gene end was trimmed by 4 bases and the J gene end by 2 bases; junction bases not matched to a gene: 8. There are 16 residues in the CDR3. Per germline, CDR1 SGHDN and CDR2 FVKESK.

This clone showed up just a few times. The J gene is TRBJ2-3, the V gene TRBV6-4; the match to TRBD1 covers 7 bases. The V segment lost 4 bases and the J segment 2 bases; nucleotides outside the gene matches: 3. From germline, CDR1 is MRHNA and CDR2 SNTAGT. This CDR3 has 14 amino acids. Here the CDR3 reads CASSVGTDTDTQYF. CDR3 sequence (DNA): TGTGCCAGCAGTGTAGGGACAGACACAGATACGCAGTATTTT.

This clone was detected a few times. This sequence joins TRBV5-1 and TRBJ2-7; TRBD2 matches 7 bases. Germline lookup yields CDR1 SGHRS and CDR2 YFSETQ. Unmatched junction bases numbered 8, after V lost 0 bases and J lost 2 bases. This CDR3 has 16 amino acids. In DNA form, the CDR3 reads TGCGCCAGCAGCTTGGGGCCTAGCGGAATTGCCTACGAGCAGTACTTC. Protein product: CASSLGPSGIAYEQYF.

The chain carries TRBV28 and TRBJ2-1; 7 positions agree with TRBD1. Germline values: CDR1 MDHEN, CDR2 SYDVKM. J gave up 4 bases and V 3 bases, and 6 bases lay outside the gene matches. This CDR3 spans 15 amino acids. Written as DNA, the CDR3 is TGTGCCAGCAGTTTTTACAGGGGCCTTTACAATGAGCAGTTCTTC. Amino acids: CASSFYRGLYNEQFF. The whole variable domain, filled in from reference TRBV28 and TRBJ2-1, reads DVKVTQSSRYLVKRTGEKVFLECVQDMDHENMFWYRQDPGLGLRLIYFSYDVKMKEKGDIPEGYSVSREKKERFSLILESASTNQTSMYLCASSFYRGLYNEQFFGPGTRLTVL.

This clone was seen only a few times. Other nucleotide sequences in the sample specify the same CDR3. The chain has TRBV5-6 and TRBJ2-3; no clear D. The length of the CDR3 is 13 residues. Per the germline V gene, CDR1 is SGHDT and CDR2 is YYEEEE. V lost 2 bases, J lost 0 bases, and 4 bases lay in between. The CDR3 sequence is CASSLTSTDTQYF. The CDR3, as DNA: TGTGCCAGCAGCTTAACTAGCACAGATACGCAGTATTTT.

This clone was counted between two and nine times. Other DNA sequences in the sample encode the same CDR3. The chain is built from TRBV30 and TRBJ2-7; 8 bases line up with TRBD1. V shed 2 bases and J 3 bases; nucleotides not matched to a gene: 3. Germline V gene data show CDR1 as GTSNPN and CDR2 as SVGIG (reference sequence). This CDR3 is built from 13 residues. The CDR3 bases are TGTGCCTGGAGTCCTGGACAGGGCTACGAGCAGTACTTC. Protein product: CAWSPGQGYEQYF. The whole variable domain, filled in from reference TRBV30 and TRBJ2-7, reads SQTIHQWPATLVQPVGSPLSLECTVEGTSNPNLYWYRQAAGRGLQLLFYSVGIGQISSEVPQNLSASRPQDRQFILSSKKLLLSDSGFYLCAWSPGQGYEQYFGPGTRLTVT.

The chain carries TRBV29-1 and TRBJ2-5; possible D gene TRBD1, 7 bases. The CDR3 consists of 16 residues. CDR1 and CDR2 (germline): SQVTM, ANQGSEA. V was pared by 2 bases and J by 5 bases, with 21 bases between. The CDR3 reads CSVENHLQGTGETQYF. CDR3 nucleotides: TGCAGCGTTGAAAACCATCTACAGGGGACTGGGGAGACCCAGTACTTC.

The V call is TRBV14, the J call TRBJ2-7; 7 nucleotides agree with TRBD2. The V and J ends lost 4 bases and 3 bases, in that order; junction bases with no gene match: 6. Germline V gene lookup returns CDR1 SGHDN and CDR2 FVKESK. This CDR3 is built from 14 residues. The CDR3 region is CASSPSSGLYEQYF. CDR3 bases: TGTGCCAGCAGCCCCTCTAGCGGCCTCTACGAGCAGTACTTC.

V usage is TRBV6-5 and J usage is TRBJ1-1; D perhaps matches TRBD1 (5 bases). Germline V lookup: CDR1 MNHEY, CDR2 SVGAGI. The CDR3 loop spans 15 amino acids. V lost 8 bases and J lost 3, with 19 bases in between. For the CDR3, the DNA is TGTGCCAGCGATATCGCGTTGGGACGGGACACTGAAGCTTTCTTT. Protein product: CASDIALGRDTEAFF.

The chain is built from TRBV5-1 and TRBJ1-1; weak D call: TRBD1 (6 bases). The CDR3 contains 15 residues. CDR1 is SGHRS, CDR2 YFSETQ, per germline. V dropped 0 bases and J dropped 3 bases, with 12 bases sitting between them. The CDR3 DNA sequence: TGCGCCAGCAGCTTGGTCCCACAGGGCCACACTGAAGCTTTCTTT. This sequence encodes CASSLVPQGHTEAFF.

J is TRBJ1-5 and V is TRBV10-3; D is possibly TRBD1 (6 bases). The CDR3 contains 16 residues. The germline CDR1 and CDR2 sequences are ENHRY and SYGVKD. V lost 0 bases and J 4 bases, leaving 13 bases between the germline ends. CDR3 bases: TGTGCCATCAGTGAGTCTCCTTACAGGGAGAATCAGCCCCAGCATTTT. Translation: CAISESPYRENQPQHF.

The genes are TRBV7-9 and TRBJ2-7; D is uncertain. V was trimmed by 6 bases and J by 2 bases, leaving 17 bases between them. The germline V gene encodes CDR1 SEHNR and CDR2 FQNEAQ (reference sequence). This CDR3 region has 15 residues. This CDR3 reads CASRDSTAPPYEQYF. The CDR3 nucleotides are TGTGCCAGCAGGGATTCGACCGCACCCCCCTACGAGCAGTACTTC. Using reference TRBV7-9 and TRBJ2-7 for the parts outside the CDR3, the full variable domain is DTGVSQNPRHKITKRGQNVTFRCDPISEHNRLYWYRQTLGQGPEFLTYFQNEAQLEKSRLLSDRFSAERPKGSFSTLEIQRTEQGDSAMYLCASRDSTAPPYEQYFGPGTRLTVT.

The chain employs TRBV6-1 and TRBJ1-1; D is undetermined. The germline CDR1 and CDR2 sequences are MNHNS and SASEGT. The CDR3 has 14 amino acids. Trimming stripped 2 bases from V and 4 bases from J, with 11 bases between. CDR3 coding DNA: TGTGCCAGCAGTGAATGGCGGGGAAGCACTGAAGCTTTCTTT. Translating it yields CASSEWRGSTEAFF.

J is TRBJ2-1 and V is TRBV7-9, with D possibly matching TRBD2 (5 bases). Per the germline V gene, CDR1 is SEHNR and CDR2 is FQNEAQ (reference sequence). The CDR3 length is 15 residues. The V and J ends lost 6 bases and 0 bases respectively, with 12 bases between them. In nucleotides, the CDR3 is TGTGCCAGCAGTTCACGAGGGAGCTCCTACAATGAGCAGTTCTTC. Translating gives CASSSRGSSYNEQFF.

CDR3 DNA sequence: TGTGCCAGCAGTTACCGTGGACTAGCGGGACTCACAGATACGCAGTATTTT. Encoded protein: CASSYRGLAGLTDTQYF. This chain joins TRBV6-2 or TRBV6-3 and TRBJ2-3; TRBD2 matches 12 bases. The ends lost 2 bases at V and 2 bases at J; junction bases unmatched: 5. The length of the CDR3 is 17 residues. CDR1 and CDR2 (germline): MNHEY, SVGEGT.

The CDR3 region is CASSMDGPYEQYF. CDR3 nucleotides: TGTGCCAGTAGTATGGACGGACCCTACGAGCAGTACTTC. This chain uses TRBV19 with TRBJ2-7; D is ambiguous. Per germline, CDR1 LNHDA and CDR2 SQIVND (reference sequence). Trimming removed 3 bases from V and 2 bases from J, with 8 bases in between. The CDR3 covers 13 residues.

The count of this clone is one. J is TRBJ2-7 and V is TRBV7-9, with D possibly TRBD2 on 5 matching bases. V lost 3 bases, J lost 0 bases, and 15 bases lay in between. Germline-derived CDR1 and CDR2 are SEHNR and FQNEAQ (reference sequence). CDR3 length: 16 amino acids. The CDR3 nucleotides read TGTGCCAGCAGCTTCACCAAGGGAGCGAGCTCCTACGAGCAGTACTTC. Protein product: CASSFTKGASSYEQYF. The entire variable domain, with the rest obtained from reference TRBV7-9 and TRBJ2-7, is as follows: DTGVSQNPRHKITKRGQNVTFRCDPISEHNRLYWYRQTLGQGPEFLTYFQNEAQLEKSRLLSDRFSAERPKGSFSTLEIQRTEQGDSAMYLCASSFTKGASSYEQYFGPGTRLTVT.

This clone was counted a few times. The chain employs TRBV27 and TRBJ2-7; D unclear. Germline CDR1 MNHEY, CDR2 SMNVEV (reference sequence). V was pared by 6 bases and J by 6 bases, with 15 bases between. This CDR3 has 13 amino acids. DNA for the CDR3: TGTGCCAGCAGCCCCAGACTCTCTTCCGAGCAGTACTTC. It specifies CASSPRLSSEQYF.

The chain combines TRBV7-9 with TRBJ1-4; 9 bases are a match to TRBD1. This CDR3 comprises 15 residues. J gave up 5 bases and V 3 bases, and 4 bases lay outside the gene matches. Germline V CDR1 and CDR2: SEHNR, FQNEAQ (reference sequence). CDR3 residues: CASSLWTGENEKLFF. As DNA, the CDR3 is TGTGCCAGCAGCTTGTGGACAGGGGAGAATGAAAAACTGTTTTTT. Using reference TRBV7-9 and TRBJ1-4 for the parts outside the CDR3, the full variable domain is DTGVSQNPRHKITKRGQNVTFRCDPISEHNRLYWYRQTLGQGPEFLTYFQNEAQLEKSRLLSDRFSAERPKGSFSTLEIQRTEQGDSAMYLCASSLWTGENEKLFFGSGTQLSVL.

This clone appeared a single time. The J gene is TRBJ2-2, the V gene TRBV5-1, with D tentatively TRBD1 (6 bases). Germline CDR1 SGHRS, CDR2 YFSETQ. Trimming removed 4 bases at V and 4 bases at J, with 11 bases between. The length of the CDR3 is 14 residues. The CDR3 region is CASSAGAATGELFF. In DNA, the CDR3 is TGCGCCAGCAGCGCAGGGGCGGCCACCGGGGAGCTGTTTTTT.

CDR3 sequence (DNA): TGTGCCAGCAGCCAGGCCCCTCGCCCGGGACAGCGTGGGGGGCCCCAGCATTTT. Amino acids: CASSQAPRPGQRGGPQHF. The chain couples TRBV3-1 (or the pseudogene TRBV3-2) to TRBJ1-5; 7 bases are a match to TRBD1. With 3 bases clipped from V and 9 bases from J, the junction kept 20 bases outside the gene matches. The CDR3 sequence is 18 residues long. Germline values: CDR1 LGHDT, CDR2 YNNKEL (reference sequence).

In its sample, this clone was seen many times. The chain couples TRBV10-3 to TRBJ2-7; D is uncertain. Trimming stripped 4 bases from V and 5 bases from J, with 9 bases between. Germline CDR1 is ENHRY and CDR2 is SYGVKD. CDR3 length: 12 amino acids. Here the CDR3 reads CAISGQTDEQYF. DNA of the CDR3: TGTGCCATCAGTGGCCAAACGGACGAGCAGTACTTC.

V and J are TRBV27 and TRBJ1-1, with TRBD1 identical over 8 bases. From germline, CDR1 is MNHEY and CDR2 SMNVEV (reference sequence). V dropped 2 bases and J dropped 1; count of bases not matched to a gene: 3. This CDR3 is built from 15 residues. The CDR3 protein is CASSLIGQGNTEAFF. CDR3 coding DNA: TGTGCCAGCAGTTTAATTGGACAGGGGAACACTGAAGCTTTCTTT.